The 2 T cell receptor beta chains below come from one sample, sequenced in a study of CD8 T cells in ankylosing spondylitis. TCRdb re-called the 5' RACE reads through MiXCR, storing one row per CDR3 protein. The table records 270,000 or so distinct CDR3 sequences, 15% to 20% of them present only once. The sample was blood, either unsorted or a sorted T cell fraction (not recorded which). These receptors originate from a male donor with ankylosing spondylitis or in good health (not recorded which).

This clonotype was counted at least ten times. The V call is TRBV10-3, the J call TRBJ2-7; tentative D call: TRBD2 (5 bases). CDR1 ENHRY and CDR2 SYGVKD come from the germline V gene. The CDR3 runs to 14 residues. Trimming shortened V by 3 bases and J by 5 bases, and 14 bases separated the two germline ends. DNA of the CDR3: TGTGCCATCAGTGACCCGGGGTCCGGGAACGAGCAGTACTTC. This gives the protein CAISDPGSGNEQYF.

The rearrangement joins TRBV9 to TRBJ2-7; D perhaps matches TRBD1 (8 bases). The V end was cut by 3 bases, the J end by 9 bases, with 16 bases between. CDR1 is SGDLS, CDR2 YYNGEE, per germline. The CDR3 has 13 amino acids. The CDR3 sequence is CASSAGGQGWQYF. CDR3 nucleotides: TGTGCCAGCAGCGCGGGAGGACAGGGATGGCAGTACTTC. The entire variable domain, with the rest obtained from reference TRBV9 and TRBJ2-7, is as follows: DSGVTQTPKHLITATGQRVTLRCSPRSGDLSVYWYQQSLDQGLQFLIQYYNGEERAKGNILERFSAQQFPDLHSELNLSSLELGDSALYFCASSAGGQGWQYFGPGTRLTVT.